The rows below give T cell receptor beta chains drawn from one sample of a study of cytomegalovirus exposure and HLA in healthy donors. Method: immunoSEQ multiplex PCR; TCRdb's copy keeps in-frame clones and lacks some. The sample lists around 99,000 clones, more than 75% occurring once. The sample taken for sequencing was PBMCs. All receptors come from a man aged 25-40 years in good health and CMV-seropositive. CDR3s include the opening cysteine and the closing phenylalanine or tryptophan. The D gene is left open where the match is weak. Size tells how often a clone was seen (once, few, many) or the class of an expanded clone, and some rows leave it out.

j_gene,v_gene,len,d_gene,abundance,CDR3aa,CDR3nt
TRBJ2-3,TRBV4-1,15,TRBD1,-,CASSFVTTGADTQYF,TGCGCCAGCAGCTTTGTAACGACAGGGGCAGATACGCAGTATTTT
TRBJ2-5,TRBV9,16,TRBD2,once,CASSVGASGGQETQYF,TGTGCCAGCAGCGTAGGAGCTAGCGGGGGGCAAGAGACCCAGTACTTC
TRBJ2-1,TRBV6-5,15,TRBD1,-,CASSYSDRGRVEQFF,TGTGCCAGCAGTTACTCCGACAGGGGGCGGGTTGAGCAGTTCTTC
TRBJ2-1,TRBV7-9,18,TRBD1,few,CASSLVGGPTGVENEQFF,TGTGCCAGCAGCTTAGTGGGGGGCCCGACAGGGGTAGAGAATGAGCAGTTCTTC
TRBJ1-5,TRBV5-8,12,-,-,CASSFRDQPQHF,TGTGCCAGCAGCTTCCGAGATCAGCCCCAGCATTTT
TRBJ1-6,TRBV5-6,19,TRBD1,-,CASSTQGAGLYSYNSPLHF,TGTGCCAGCAGTACTCAGGGGGCGGGTCTGTATTCCTATAATTCACCCCTCCACTTT
TRBJ2-7,TRBV5-5,13,-,-,CASSLAPGREQYF,TGTGCCAGCAGCTTGGCCCCGGGAAGGGAGCAGTACTTC
TRBJ2-6,TRBV6-1,15,-,-,CASGGVSSGANGLTF,TGTGCCAGCGGAGGGGTGAGCTCTGGGGCCAACGGCCTGACTTTC
TRBJ2-5,TRBV19,16,TRBD2,-,CASSPFSGGLQETQYF,TGTGCCAGTAGTCCCTTTAGCGGGGGCCTCCAAGAGACCCAGTACTTC
TRBJ1-6,TRBV9,15,-,-,CASSVEVTGNSPLHF,TGTGCCAGCAGCGTAGAGGTAACGGGTAATTCACCCCTCCACTTT
TRBJ2-2,TRBV27,17,TRBD2,-,CASSLLLAGGEAGELFF,TGTGCCAGCAGTCTACTACTAGCGGGGGGCGAAGCCGGGGAGCTGTTTTTT
TRBJ2-3,TRBV7-2,16,-,-,CASSLDSRGNADTQYF,TGTGCCAGCAGCTTAGACTCCAGGGGTAATGCAGATACGCAGTATTTT
TRBJ2-1,TRBV5-1,16,TRBD2,-,CASSLDLSGGRDEQFF,TGCGCCAGCAGCTTGGACCTCAGCGGGGGTAGGGATGAGCAGTTCTTC
TRBJ1-4,TRBV30,14,-,-,CAWSPAGLFEKLFF,TGTGCCTGGAGCCCGGCAGGCTTATTTGAAAAACTGTTTTTT
TRBJ1-1,TRBV11-2,14,TRBD1,once,CASSFRGRYTEAFF,TGTGCCAGCAGCTTCAGGGGGAGGTACACTGAAGCTTTCTTT
TRBJ1-1,TRBV6-5,14,-,-,CASSPQDPNTEAFF,TGTGCCAGCAGCCCACAGGACCCGAACACTGAAGCTTTCTTT
TRBJ1-4,TRBV9,11,-,-,CASSVRRKLFF,TGTGCCAGCAGCGTACGTCGGAAACTGTTTTTT
TRBJ1-6,TRBV9,19,TRBD1,-,CASSARMGTGIGTNSPLHF,TGTGCCAGCAGCGCACGGATGGGGACAGGAATTGGGACCAATTCACCCCTCCACTTT
TRBJ1-1,TRBV7-2,15,TRBD1,-,CASSLASGQGYEAFF,TGTGCCAGCAGCTTAGCGTCGGGACAGGGTTACGAAGCTTTCTTT
TRBJ2-2,TRBV7-8,14,-,once,CASRPSGLNGELFF,TGTGCCAGCAGACCCTCCGGTCTAAACGGGGAGCTGTTTTTT
TRBJ1-2,TRBV7-9,13,-,-,CSSSLVQSYGYTF,TGTTCCAGCAGCTTGGTACAGAGCTATGGCTACACCTTC
TRBJ2-3,TRBV10-3,17,TRBD2,-,CAISESISGAFTDTQYF,TGTGCCATCAGTGAGTCCATTAGCGGGGCTTTCACAGATACGCAGTATTTT
TRBJ2-7,TRBV7-8,11,-,-,CASSPAYEQYF,TGTGCCAGCAGCCCGGCCTACGAGCAGTACTTC
TRBJ1-2,TRBV25-1,14,TRBD1,-,CASAPGQGGHGYTF,TGTGCCAGTGCACCGGGACAGGGAGGGCATGGCTACACCTTC
TRBJ1-4,TRBV5-8,15,-,-,CASSALGGVGEKLFF,TGTGCCAGCAGCGCCCTTGGGGGCGTGGGTGAAAAACTGTTTTTT
TRBJ2-1,TRBV5-1,14,TRBD2,-,CASKFTFTSAEQFF,TGCGCCAGCAAATTTACTTTCACTAGCGCTGAGCAGTTCTTC
TRBJ1-6,TRBV18,16,-,-,CASSPSIGADNSPLHF,TGTGCCAGCTCGCCATCGATCGGAGCTGACAATTCACCCCTCCACTTT
TRBJ2-6,TRBV10-3,14,-,-,CAISESTGANGLTF,TGTGCCATCAGTGAGTCAACTGGGGCCAACGGCCTGACTTTC
TRBJ1-5,TRBV30,13,-,-,CAWSGRGNQPQHF,TGTGCCTGGAGTGGCAGGGGCAATCAGCCCCAGCATTTT
TRBJ2-1,TRBV2,15,-,-,CASSERQSSYNEQFF,TGTGCCAGCAGTGAAAGACAGAGCTCCTACAATGAGCAGTTCTTC
TRBJ1-1,TRBV11-3,15,-,few,CASSLNGDMNTEAFF,TGTGCCAGCAGCTTAAACGGGGACATGAACACTGAAGCTTTCTTT
TRBJ2-3,TRBV5-1,15,TRBD2,-,CASSLLAGGPDTQYF,TGCGCCAGCAGCTTACTAGCGGGGGGGCCGGATACGCAGTATTTT
TRBJ2-7,TRBV5-1,14,-,-,CASSVASEYYEQYF,TGCGCCAGCAGCGTGGCTAGCGAATATTACGAGCAGTACTTC
TRBJ1-5,TRBV28,13,-,-,CASILSLGGAQHF,TGTGCCAGCATTCTTAGCTTAGGAGGGGCCCAGCATTTT
TRBJ1-2,TRBV6-5,15,TRBD1,-,CASSYDRGGNYGYTF,TGTGCCAGCAGTTATGACAGGGGTGGAAACTATGGCTACACCTTC
TRBJ2-5,TRBV9,14,-,-,CASSVAPFQETQYF,TGTGCCAGCAGCGTAGCTCCGTTCCAAGAGACCCAGTACTTC
TRBJ2-1,TRBV5-1,15,-,-,CASSLVGDSYNEQFF,TGCGCCAGCAGCTTGGTGGGCGACTCCTACAATGAGCAGTTCTTC
TRBJ2-7,TRBV6-6,14,-,-,CASSYSPVAYEQYF,TGTGCCAGCAGTTACAGCCCGGTAGCCTACGAGCAGTACTTC
TRBJ2-5,TRBV13,17,TRBD2,-,CASSSGLAGGQSETQYF,TGTGCCAGCAGCTCGGGACTAGCGGGGGGACAGTCAGAGACCCAGTACTTC
TRBJ2-1,TRBV4-1,12,TRBD2,-,CASSGTSGGEFF,TGCGCCAGCAGCGGGACTAGCGGGGGGGAGTTCTTC
TRBJ1-1,TRBV27,14,TRBD1,-,CASRETGVSTEAFF,TGTGCCAGCAGGGAGACAGGGGTTAGCACTGAAGCTTTCTTT
TRBJ1-1,TRBV7-9,12,-,-,CSSSLSLNEAFF,TGTTCCAGCAGCTTAAGCCTCAATGAAGCTTTCTTT
TRBJ1-2,TRBV19,14,-,few,CASNGRVPIYGYTF,TGTGCCAGTAACGGCAGGGTTCCCATCTATGGCTACACCTTC
TRBJ1-2,TRBV7-8,13,TRBD1,-,CASSPGTGVGYTF,TGTGCCAGCAGCCCCGGGACAGGGGTCGGCTACACCTTC
TRBJ2-2,TRBV2,16,TRBD2,-,CASSLAGGPFAGELFF,TGTGCCAGCAGTCTAGCGGGGGGGCCTTTCGCCGGGGAGCTGTTTTTT
TRBJ2-5,TRBV5-1,14,-,-,CASSLSLTGETQYF,TGCGCCAGCAGCTTGTCTCTAACCGGGGAGACCCAGTACTTC
TRBJ1-5,TRBV18,15,-,-,CASSPQGRQDQPQHF,TGTGCCAGCTCACCGCAGGGGCGGCAGGATCAGCCCCAGCATTTT
TRBJ2-1,TRBV20-1,11,-,-,CSARAGHEQFF,TGCAGTGCTCGTGCGGGCCATGAGCAGTTCTTC
TRBJ2-2,TRBV5-8,13,-,-,CASSPWATGELFF,TGTGCCAGCAGCCCATGGGCCACCGGGGAGCTGTTTTTT
TRBJ2-1,TRBV6-1,14,TRBD1,-,CASSSRTGNNEQFF,TGTGCCAGCAGTTCCCGGACAGGGAACAATGAGCAGTTCTTC
TRBJ2-7,TRBV11-2,16,TRBD2,-,CASSLDQSGVSYEQYF,TGTGCCAGCAGCTTAGATCAGAGCGGGGTATCCTACGAGCAGTACTTC
TRBJ2-7,TRBV5-1,14,-,-,CASSLGGSPYEQYF,TGCGCCAGCAGCTTGGGAGGATCTCCCTACGAGCAGTACTTC
TRBJ2-7,TRBV11-2,14,-,-,CASSPGGGAYEQYF,TGTGCCAGCAGTCCAGGTGGGGGGGCTTACGAGCAGTACTTC
TRBJ1-5,TRBV6-1,17,TRBD1,-,CASSGSDRGARNQPQHF,TGTGCCAGCAGTGGTTCGGACAGGGGGGCACGAAATCAGCCCCAGCATTTT